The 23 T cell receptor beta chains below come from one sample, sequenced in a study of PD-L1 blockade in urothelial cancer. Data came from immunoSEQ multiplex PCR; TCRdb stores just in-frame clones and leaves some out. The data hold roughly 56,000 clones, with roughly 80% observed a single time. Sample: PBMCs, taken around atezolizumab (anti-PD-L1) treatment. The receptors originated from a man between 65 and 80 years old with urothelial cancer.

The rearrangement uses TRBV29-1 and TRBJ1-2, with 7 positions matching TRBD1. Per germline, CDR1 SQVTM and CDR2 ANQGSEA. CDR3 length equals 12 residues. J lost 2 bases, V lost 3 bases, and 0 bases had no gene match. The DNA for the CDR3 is TGCAGCGTTGAGACAGGGAACTATGGCTACACCTTC. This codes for CSVETGNYGYTF.

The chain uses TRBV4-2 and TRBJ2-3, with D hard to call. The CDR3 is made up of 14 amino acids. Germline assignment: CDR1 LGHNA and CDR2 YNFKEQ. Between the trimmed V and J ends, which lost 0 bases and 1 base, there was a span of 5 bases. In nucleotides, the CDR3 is TGTGCCAGCAGCCAAGATCCGGGCACAGATACGCAGTATTTT. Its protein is CASSQDPGTDTQYF.

The CDR3 protein is CASRESSGNTIYF. The DNA of the CDR3 is TGTGCCAGCAGAGAGAGCTCTGGAAACACCATATATTTT. The chain uses TRBV6-6 and TRBJ1-3; no clear D gene. The CDR3 spans 13 residues. V gave up 6 bases and J gave up 0 bases, with 6 bases separating them. Germline V CDR1 and CDR2: MNHNY, SVGAGI (reference sequence).

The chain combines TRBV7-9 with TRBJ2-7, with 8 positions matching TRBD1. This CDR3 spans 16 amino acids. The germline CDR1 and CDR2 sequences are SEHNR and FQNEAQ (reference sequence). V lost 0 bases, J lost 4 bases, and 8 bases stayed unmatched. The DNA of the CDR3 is TGTGCCAGCAGCTTAGCCTACTCGGGACAGGATTACGAGCAGTACTTC. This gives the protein CASSLAYSGQDYEQYF.

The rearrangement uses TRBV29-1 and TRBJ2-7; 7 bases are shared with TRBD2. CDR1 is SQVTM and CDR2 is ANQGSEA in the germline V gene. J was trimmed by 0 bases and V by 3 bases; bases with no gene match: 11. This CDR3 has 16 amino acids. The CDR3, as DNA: TGCAGCGTTGAGGCAGTGAACGGGAGGAGCTCCTACGAGCAGTACTTC. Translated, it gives CSVEAVNGRSSYEQYF.

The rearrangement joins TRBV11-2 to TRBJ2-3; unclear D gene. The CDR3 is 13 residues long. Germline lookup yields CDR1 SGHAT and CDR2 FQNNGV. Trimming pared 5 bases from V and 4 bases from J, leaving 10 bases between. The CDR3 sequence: CASSRRRADTQYF. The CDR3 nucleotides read TGTGCCAGCAGCCGCAGGCGTGCAGATACGCAGTATTTT. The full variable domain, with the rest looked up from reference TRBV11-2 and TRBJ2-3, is EAGVAQSPRYKIIEKRQSVAFWCNPISGHATLYWYQQILGQGPKLLIQFQNNGVVDDSQLPKDRFSAERLKGVDSTLKIQPAKLEDSAVYLCASSRRRADTQYFGPGTRLTVL.

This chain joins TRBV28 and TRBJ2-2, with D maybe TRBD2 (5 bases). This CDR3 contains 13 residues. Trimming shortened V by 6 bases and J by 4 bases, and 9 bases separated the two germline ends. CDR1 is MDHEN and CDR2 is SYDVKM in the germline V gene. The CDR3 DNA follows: TGTGCCAGCAGCCGGGAAGGCACCGGGGAGCTGTTTTTT. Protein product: CASSREGTGELFF.

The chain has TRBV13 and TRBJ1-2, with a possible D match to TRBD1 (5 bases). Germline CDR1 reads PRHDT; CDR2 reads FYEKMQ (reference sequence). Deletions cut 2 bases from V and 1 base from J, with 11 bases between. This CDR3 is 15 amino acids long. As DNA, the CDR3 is TGTGCCAGCAGCTTAACGGGGGATATTAACTATGGCTACACCTTC. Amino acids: CASSLTGDINYGYTF.

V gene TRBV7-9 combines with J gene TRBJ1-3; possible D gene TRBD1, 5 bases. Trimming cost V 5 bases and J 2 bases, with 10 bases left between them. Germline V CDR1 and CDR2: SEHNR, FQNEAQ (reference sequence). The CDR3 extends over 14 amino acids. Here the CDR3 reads CASSPQGAGNTIYF. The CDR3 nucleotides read TGTGCCAGCAGCCCGCAGGGTGCTGGAAACACCATATATTTT.

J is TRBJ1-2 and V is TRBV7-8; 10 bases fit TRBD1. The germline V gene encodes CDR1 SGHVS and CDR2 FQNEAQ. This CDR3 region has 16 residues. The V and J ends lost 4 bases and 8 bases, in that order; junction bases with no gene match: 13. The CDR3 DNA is TGTGCCAGCAGCTCCGACAGGGGGCGGACTGTATTCGGCTACACCTTC. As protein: CASSSDRGRTVFGYTF.

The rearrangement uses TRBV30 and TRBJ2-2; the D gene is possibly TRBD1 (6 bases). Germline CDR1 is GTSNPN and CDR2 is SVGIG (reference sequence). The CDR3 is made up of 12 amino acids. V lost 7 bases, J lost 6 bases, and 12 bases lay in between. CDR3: CAFNQGPGELFF. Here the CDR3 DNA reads TGTGCCTTTAATCAGGGGCCCGGGGAGCTGTTTTTT. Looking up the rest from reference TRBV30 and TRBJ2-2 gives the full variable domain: SQTIHQWPATLVQPVGSPLSLECTVEGTSNPNLYWYRQAAGRGLQLLFYSVGIGQISSEVPQNLSASRPQDRQFILSSKKLLLSDSGFYLCAFNQGPGELFFGEGSRLTVL.

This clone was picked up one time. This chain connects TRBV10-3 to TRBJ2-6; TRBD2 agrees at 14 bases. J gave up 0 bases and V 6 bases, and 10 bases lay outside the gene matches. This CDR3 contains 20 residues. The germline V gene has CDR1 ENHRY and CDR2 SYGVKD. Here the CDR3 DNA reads TGTGCCATCAGGGATGGGACTAGCGGGAGTGGTGACTCTGGGGCCAACGTCCTGACTTTC. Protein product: CAIRDGTSGSGDSGANVLTF.

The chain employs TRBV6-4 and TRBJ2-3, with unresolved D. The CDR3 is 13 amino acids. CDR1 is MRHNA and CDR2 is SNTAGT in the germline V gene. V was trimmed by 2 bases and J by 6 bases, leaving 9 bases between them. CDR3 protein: CASSDTSMDTQYF. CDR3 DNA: TGTGCCAGCAGTGACACGAGCATGGATACGCAGTATTTT.

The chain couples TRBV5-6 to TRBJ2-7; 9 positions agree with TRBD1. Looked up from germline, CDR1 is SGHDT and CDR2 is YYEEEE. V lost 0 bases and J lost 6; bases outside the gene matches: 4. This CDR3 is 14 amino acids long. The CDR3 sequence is CASSLAWDRVEQYF. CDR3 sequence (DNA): TGTGCCAGCAGCTTGGCCTGGGACAGGGTCGAGCAGTACTTC.

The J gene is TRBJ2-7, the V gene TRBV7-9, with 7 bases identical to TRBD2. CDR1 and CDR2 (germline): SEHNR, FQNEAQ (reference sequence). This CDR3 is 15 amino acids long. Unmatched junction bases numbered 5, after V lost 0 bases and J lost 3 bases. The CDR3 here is CASSLAGLRVYEQYF. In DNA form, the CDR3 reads TGTGCCAGCAGCTTAGCGGGACTAAGAGTCTACGAGCAGTACTTC.

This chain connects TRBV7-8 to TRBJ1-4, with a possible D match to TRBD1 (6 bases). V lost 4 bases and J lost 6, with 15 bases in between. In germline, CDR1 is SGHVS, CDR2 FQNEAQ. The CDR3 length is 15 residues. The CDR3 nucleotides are TGTGCCAGCAGCTCCCTCTCACAGGGCTATGAAAAACTGTTTTTT. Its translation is CASSSLSQGYEKLFF.

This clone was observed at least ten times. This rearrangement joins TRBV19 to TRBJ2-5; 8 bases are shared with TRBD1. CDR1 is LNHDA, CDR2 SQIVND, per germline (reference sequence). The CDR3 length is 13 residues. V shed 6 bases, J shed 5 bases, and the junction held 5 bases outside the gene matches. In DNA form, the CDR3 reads TGTGCCAGTAGAGACCGGGACAGGGAGACCCAGTACTTC. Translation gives CASRDRDRETQYF.

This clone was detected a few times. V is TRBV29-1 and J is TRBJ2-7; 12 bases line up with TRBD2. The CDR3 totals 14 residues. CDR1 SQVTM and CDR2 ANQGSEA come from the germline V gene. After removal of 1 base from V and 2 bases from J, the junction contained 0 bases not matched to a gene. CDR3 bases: TGCAGCGTTGAAGGACTAGCGGGAGCCTACGAGCAGTACTTC. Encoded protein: CSVEGLAGAYEQYF.

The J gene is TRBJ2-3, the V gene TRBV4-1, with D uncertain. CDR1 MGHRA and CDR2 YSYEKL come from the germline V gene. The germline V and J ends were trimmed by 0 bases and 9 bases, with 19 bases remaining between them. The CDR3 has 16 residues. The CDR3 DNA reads TGCGCCAGCAGCCAAGATACCAACCTAGGATTTGGGACGCAGTATTTT. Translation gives CASSQDTNLGFGTQYF.

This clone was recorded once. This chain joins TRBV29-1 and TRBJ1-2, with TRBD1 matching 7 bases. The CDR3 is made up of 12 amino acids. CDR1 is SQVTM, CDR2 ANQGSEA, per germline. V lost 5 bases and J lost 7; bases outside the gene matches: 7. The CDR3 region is CSVNRGSSGYTF. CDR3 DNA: TGCAGCGTTAACAGGGGATCGAGTGGCTACACCTTC.

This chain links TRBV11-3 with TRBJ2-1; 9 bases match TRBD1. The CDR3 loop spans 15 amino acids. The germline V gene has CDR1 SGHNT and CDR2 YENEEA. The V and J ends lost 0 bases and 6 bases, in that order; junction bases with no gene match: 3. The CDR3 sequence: CASSLERTGVNEQFF. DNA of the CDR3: TGTGCCAGCAGCTTAGAAAGGACAGGGGTCAATGAGCAGTTCTTC.

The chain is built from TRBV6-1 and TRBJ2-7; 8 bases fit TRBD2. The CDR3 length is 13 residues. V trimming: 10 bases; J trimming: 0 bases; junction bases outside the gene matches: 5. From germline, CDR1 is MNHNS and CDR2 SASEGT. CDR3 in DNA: TGTGCCACTACAAGCGGGAGCTCCTACGAGCAGTACTTC. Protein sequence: CATTSGSSYEQYF.

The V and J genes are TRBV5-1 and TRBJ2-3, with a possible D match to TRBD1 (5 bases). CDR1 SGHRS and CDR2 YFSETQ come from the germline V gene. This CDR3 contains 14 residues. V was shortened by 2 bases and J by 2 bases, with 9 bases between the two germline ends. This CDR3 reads CASSFQGYTDTQYF. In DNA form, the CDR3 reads TGCGCCAGCAGCTTCCAGGGATACACAGATACGCAGTATTTT.